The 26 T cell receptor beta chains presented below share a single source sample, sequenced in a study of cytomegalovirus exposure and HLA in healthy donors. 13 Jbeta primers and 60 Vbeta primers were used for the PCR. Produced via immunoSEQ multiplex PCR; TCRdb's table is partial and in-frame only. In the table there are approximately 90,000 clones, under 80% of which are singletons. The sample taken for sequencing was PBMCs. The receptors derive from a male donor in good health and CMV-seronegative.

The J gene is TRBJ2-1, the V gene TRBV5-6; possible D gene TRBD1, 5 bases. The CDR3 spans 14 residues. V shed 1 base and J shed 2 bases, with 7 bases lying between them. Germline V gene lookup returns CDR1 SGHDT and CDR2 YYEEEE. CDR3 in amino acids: CASSLTGTYNEQFF. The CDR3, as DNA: TGTGCCAGCAGCTTGACAGGAACCTACAATGAGCAGTTCTTC.

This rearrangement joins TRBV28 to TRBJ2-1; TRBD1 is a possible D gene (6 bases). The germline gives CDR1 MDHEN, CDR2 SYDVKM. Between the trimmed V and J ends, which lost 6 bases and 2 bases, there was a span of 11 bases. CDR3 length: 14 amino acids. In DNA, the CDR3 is TGTGCCAGCAGCTTGACAGGAGCCTACAATGAGCAGTTCTTC. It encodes CASSLTGAYNEQFF. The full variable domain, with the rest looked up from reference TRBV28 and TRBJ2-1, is DVKVTQSSRYLVKRTGEKVFLECVQDMDHENMFWYRQDPGLGLRLIYFSYDVKMKEKGDIPEGYSVSREKKERFSLILESASTNQTSMYLCASSLTGAYNEQFFGPGTRLTVL.

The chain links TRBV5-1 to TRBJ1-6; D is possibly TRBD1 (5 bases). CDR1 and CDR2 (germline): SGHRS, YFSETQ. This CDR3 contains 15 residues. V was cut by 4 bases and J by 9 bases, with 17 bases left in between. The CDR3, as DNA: TGCGCCAGCAGCGCGGGGGTCTTGGATTCTTCACCCCTCCACTTT. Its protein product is CASSAGVLDSSPLHF.

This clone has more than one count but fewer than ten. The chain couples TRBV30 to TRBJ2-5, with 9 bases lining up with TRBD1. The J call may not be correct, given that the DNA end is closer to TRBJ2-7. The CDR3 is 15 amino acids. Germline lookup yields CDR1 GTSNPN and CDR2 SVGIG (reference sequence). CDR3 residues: CAWSRGQGLFYEQYF. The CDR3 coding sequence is TGTGCCTGGAGTCGAGGACAGGGGCTCTTCTACGAGCAGTACTTC.

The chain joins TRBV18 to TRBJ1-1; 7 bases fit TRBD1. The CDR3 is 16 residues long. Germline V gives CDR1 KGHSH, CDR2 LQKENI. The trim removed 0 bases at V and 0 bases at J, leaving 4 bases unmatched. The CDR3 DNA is TGTGCCAGCTCACCACCGGGACAGCGTATGAACACTGAAGCTTTCTTT. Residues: CASSPPGQRMNTEAFF.

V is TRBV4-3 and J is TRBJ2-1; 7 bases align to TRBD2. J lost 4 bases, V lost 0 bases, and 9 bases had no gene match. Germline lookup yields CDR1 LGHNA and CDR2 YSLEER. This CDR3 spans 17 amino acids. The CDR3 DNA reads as TGCGCCAGCAGCCAAGATCCTCCCCTAGCGGCTTACAATGAGCAGTTCTTC. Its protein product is CASSQDPPLAAYNEQFF.

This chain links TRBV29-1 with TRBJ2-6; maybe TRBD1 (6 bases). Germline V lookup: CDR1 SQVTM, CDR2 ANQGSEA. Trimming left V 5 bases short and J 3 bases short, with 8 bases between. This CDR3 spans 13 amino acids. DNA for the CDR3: TGCAGCGTTCGGACAGTTGGGGCCAACGTCCTGACTTTC. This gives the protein CSVRTVGANVLTF.

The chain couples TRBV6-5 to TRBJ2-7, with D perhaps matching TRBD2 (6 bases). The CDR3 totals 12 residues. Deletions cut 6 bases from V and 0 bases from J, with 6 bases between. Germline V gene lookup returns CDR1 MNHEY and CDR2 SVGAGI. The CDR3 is CASSGSSYEQYF. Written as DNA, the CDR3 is TGTGCCAGCAGCGGGAGCTCCTACGAGCAGTACTTC.

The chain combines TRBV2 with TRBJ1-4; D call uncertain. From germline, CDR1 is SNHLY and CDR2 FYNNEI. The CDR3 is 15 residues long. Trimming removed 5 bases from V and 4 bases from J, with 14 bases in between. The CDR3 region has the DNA TGTGCCAGCAGTAGGAGGGCACGTGATAATGAAAAACTGTTTTTT. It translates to CASSRRARDNEKLFF. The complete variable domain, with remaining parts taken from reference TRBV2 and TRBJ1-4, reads EPEVTQTPSHQVTQMGQEVILRCVPISNHLYFYWYRQILGQKVEFLVSFYNNEISEKSEIFDDQFSVERPDGSNFTLKIRSTKLEDSAMYFCASSRRARDNEKLFFGSGTQLSVL.

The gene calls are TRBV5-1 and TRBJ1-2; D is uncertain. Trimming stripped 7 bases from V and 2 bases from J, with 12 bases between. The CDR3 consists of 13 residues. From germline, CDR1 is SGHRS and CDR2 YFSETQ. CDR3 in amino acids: CASQLSLNYGYTF. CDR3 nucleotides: TGCGCCAGCCAACTTTCACTAAACTATGGCTACACCTTC.

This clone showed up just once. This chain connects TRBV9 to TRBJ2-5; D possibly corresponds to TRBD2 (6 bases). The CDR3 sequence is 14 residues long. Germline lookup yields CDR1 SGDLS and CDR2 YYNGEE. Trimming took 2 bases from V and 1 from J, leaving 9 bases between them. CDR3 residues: CASSVIGGQETQYF. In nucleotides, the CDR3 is TGTGCCAGCAGCGTTATCGGGGGCCAAGAGACCCAGTACTTC.

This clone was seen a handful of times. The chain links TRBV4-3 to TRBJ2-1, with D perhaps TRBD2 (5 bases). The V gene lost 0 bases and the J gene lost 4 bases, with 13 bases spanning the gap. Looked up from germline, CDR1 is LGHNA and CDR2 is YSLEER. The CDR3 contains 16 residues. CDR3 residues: CASSQDQTEVYNEQFF. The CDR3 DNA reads TGCGCCAGCAGCCAAGATCAGACGGAGGTGTACAATGAGCAGTTCTTC.

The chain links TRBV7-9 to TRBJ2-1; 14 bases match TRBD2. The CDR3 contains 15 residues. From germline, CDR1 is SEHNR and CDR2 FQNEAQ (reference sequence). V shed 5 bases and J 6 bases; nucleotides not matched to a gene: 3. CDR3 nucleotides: TGTGCCAGCAGCCGGGGACTAGCGGGAGCCAATGAGCAGTTCTTC. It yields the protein CASSRGLAGANEQFF. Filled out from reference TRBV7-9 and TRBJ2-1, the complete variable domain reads DTGVSQNPRHKITKRGQNVTFRCDPISEHNRLYWYRQTLGQGPEFLTYFQNEAQLEKSRLLSDRFSAERPKGSFSTLEIQRTEQGDSAMYLCASSRGLAGANEQFFGPGTRLTVL.

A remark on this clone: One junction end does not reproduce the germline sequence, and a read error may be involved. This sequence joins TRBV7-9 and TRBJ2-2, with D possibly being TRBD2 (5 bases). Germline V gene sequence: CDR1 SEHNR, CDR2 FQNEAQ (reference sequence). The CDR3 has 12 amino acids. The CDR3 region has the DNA TGTTCCAGCAGATCAGGAGGCGGGGAGCTGTTTTTT. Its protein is CSSRSGGGELFF.

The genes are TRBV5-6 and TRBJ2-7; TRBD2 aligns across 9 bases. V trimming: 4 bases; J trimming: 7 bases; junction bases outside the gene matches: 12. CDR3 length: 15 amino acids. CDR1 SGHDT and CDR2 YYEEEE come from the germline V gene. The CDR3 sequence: CASSPSGTSRGEQYF. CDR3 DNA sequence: TGTGCCAGCAGCCCGTCAGGGACTAGCAGAGGGGAGCAGTACTTC.

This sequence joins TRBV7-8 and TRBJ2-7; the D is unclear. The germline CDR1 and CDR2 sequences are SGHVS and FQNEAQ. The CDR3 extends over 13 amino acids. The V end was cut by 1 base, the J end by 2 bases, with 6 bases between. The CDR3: CASSLGLAYEQYF. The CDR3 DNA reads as TGTGCCAGCAGCTTAGGGTTAGCCTACGAGCAGTACTTC.

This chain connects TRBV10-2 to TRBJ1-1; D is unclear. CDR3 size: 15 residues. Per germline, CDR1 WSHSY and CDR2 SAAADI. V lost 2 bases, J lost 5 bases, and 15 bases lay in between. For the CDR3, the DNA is TGCGCCAGCAGTGAGAGAACGGTCACCAGGACTGAAGCTTTCTTT. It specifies CASSERTVTRTEAFF.

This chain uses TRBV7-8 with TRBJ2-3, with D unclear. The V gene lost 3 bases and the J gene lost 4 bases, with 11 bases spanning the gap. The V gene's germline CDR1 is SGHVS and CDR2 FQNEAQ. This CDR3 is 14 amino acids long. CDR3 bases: TGTGCCAGCAGCTTCTCGGTAGATGCAGATACGCAGTATTTT. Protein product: CASSFSVDADTQYF.

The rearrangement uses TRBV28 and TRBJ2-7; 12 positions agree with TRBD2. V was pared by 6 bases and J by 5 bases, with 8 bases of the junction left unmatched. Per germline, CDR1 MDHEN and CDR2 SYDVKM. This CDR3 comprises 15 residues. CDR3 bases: TGTGCCAGCAGCTGGACTAGCGGGAACCGTAACGAGCAGTACTTC. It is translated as CASSWTSGNRNEQYF.

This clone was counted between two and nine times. CDR3 sequence (DNA): TGTGCCAGCGGGCCCGGGACAGGGCAAGATACGCAGTATTTT. This gives the protein CASGPGTGQDTQYF. The J gene is TRBJ2-3, the V gene TRBV25-1; TRBD1 aligns across 9 bases. The CDR3 is 14 amino acids. Germline V gene sequence: CDR1 MGHDK, CDR2 SYGVNS. Germline trimming cut 8 bases from V and 5 bases from J; bases unmatched to any gene: 8.

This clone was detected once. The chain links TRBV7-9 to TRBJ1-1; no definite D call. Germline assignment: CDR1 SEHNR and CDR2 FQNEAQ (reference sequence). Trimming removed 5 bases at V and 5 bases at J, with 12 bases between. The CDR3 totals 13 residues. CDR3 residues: CASSPGRRTEAFF. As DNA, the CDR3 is TGTGCCAGCAGCCCTGGGAGAAGGACTGAAGCTTTCTTT.

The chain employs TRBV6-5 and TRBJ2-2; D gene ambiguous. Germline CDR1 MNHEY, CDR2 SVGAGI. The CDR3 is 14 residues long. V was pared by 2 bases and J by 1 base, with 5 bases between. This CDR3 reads CASSYTGNTGELFF. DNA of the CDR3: TGTGCCAGCAGTTACACGGGGAACACCGGGGAGCTGTTTTTT.

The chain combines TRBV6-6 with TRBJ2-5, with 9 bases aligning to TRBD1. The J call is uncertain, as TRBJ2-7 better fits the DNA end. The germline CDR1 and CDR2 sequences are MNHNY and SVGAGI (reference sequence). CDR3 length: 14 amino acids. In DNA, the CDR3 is TGTGCCAGCAGGATTAGGACAGGGGCCTACGAGCAGTACTTC. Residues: CASRIRTGAYEQYF.

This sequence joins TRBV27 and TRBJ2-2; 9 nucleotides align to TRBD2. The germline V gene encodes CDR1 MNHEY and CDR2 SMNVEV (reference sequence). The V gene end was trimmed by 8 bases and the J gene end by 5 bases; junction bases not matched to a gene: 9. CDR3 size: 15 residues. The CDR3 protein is CASRVAGVGTGELFF. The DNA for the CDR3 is TGTGCCAGCCGCGTAGCGGGAGTAGGGACCGGGGAGCTGTTTTTT.

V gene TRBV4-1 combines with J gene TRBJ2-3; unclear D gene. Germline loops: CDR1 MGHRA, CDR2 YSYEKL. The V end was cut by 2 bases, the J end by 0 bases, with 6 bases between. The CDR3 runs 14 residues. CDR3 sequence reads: CASSQTGSTDTQYF. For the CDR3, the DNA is TGCGCCAGCAGCCAAACCGGGAGCACAGATACGCAGTATTTT.

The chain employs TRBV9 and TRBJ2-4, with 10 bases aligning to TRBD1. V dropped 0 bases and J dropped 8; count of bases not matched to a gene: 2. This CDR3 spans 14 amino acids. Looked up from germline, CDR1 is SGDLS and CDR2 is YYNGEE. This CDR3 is CASSVGQGAHIQYF. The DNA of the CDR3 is TGTGCCAGCAGCGTAGGACAGGGGGCTCACATTCAGTACTTC.